Listed below are T cell receptor beta chains from one sample, sequenced in a study of control samples from healthy donors and cancer patients. Profiling relied on immunoSEQ multiplex PCR, and the TCRdb table lists in-frame clones only, not all of them. The sample shows around 130,000 clones, around 92% of them seen only once. The sequenced sample was blood. The receptors originated from a man aged 45 to 65 in good health. The CDR3 runs from the conserved cysteine through the conserved F or W. The order of the fields is V gene, clone size, J gene, CDR3 protein. Clone size is given for some rows only: seen once, a few or many times, or a class if the clone is expanded.

V: TRBV6-2/TRBV6-3
size: .
J: TRBJ2-7
CDR3: CASSTPGLAGSVTYEQYF

V: TRBV13
size: .
J: TRBJ2-7
CDR3: CASSLGLQGLTYEQYF

V: TRBV19
size: .
J: TRBJ2-1
CDR3: CASSTGQGGRYNEQFF

V: TRBV6-5
size: .
J: TRBJ2-6
CDR3: CASSRGPGANVLTF

V: TRBV10-2
size: .
J: TRBJ1-2
CDR3: CASSQGPLSRGYTF

V: TRBV2
size: .
J: TRBJ1-2
CDR3: CASSEQDSLLGYTF

V: TRBV19
size: .
J: TRBJ2-7
CDR3: CASSPGTGEYEQYF

V: TRBV19
size: .
J: TRBJ1-2
CDR3: CASRVPSGGYGYTF

V: TRBV7-9
size: .
J: TRBJ2-4
CDR3: CASSLELAENIQYF

V: TRBV9
size: .
J: TRBJ2-1
CDR3: CASQNNEQFF

V: TRBV6-6
size: .
J: TRBJ1-3
CDR3: CASSFPWDSSGNTIYF

V: TRBV15
size: once
J: TRBJ1-2
CDR3: CATSRRTGTYGYTF

V: TRBV10-3
size: few
J: TRBJ1-1
CDR3: CANPLRQGGMNTEAFF

V: TRBV6-5
size: .
J: TRBJ1-3
CDR3: CASGHRSRTGNTIYF

V: TRBV6-2/TRBV6-3
size: .
J: TRBJ1-2
CDR3: CASSPRQGGYGYTF

V: TRBV16
size: .
J: TRBJ2-1
CDR3: CASSQDRASSEQFF

V: TRBV5-4
size: once
J: TRBJ1-1
CDR3: CASSLVQENTEAFF

V: TRBV3-1/TRBV3-2
size: .
J: TRBJ2-5
CDR3: CASSQDPRQGGETQYF

V: TRBV5-1
size: .
J: TRBJ1-1
CDR3: CASSLETANTEAFF

V: TRBV27
size: few
J: TRBJ1-1
CDR3: CASNLNGEGKAFF

V: TRBV14
size: .
J: TRBJ1-2
CDR3: CASSQDRVNYGYTF

V: TRBV5-6
size: few
J: TRBJ1-1
CDR3: CASSFGTENTEAFF

V: TRBV19
size: .
J: TRBJ2-5
CDR3: CASSIAGTQETQYF

V: TRBV10-2
size: .
J: TRBJ2-7
CDR3: CASSESMDGIYEQYF

V: TRBV19
size: .
J: TRBJ2-3
CDR3: CASSIRGNMDTQYF

V: TRBV9
size: .
J: TRBJ1-4
CDR3: CASSAGQGNEKLFF

V: TRBV11-2
size: .
J: TRBJ2-5
CDR3: CASSSPGQGEKTQYF

V: TRBV27
size: .
J: TRBJ2-7
CDR3: CASTSGYEQYF

V: TRBV5-6
size: once
J: TRBJ1-4
CDR3: CASSLGPRDPTNEKLFF

V: TRBV3-1/TRBV3-2
size: .
J: TRBJ2-5
CDR3: CASSHRDKGETQYF

V: TRBV2
size: .
J: TRBJ1-2
CDR3: CASSEAAGQGYSNYGYTF

V: TRBV4-2
size: .
J: TRBJ2-3
CDR3: CASSQDWRGNTDTQYF

V: TRBV3-1/TRBV3-2
size: .
J: TRBJ2-5
CDR3: CASSQEGGPLPGTQYF

V: TRBV12-3/TRBV12-4
size: once
J: TRBJ2-3
CDR3: CASKASSTDTQYF

V: TRBV25-1
size: .
J: TRBJ2-7
CDR3: CASSGSDSSYEQYF

V: TRBV6-2/TRBV6-3
size: .
J: TRBJ1-2
CDR3: CASSYSQLSYGYTF